Listed below are T cell receptor beta chains from one sample, sequenced in a study of blood T cell repertoires in COVID-19. The table came from immunoSEQ multiplex PCR; TCRdb's copy has only in-frame clones and leaves some out. The data contain about 190,000 clones, about 82% of them seen just once; the ten biggest clones take up roughly 5.1%. The material sequenced was peripheral blood. The receptor source for this set is a woman in her 30s with acute or convalescent COVID-19. Both conserved end residues are part of each CDR3. A D gene is named only where the DNA matches it firmly. The size field is filled for only some rows; it gives once, few, many or a size class.

TRBD1 TRBJ1-2 TRBV7-9 NA CASSGTGARGYTF TGTGCCAGCAGCGGGACAGGCGCCAGGGGCTACACCTTC
NA TRBJ2-3 TRBV6-2/TRBV6-3 NA CASSLARQGRTDTQYF TGTGCCAGCAGTCTCGCGAGGCAGGGGCGCACAGATACGCAGTATTTT
NA TRBJ2-7 TRBV7-9 NA CASSPTTGIEQYF TGTGCCAGCAGCCCGACCACAGGAATCGAGCAGTACTTC
NA TRBJ2-5 TRBV6-1 NA CASSDDQQGVQYF TGTGCCAGCAGTGACGACCAGCAAGGGGTCCAGTACTTC
TRBD1 TRBJ1-3 TRBV4-3 NA CASSQGTGGNTIYF TGCGCCAGCAGCCAAGGGACAGGCGGAAACACCATATATTTT
NA TRBJ2-5 TRBV5-4 NA CASSLADRGLQETQYF TGTGCCAGCAGCTTGGCCGACAGGGGACTACAAGAGACCCAGTACTTC
TRBD1 TRBJ1-2 TRBV27 NA CASSLSGWWGTGFGYTF TGTGCCAGCAGTTTATCTGGTTGGTGGGGGACAGGCTTTGGCTACACCTTC
NA TRBJ2-7 TRBV6-5 NA CASSQGSEQYF TGTGCCAGCAGCCAGGGTTCCGAGCAGTACTTC
TRBD1 TRBJ1-2 TRBV18 NA CASSPGQGPYGYTF TGTGCCAGCTCACCGGGACAGGGACCCTATGGCTACACCTTC
NA TRBJ2-7 TRBV4-2 many CASSQESSATYEQYF TGTGCCAGCAGCCAAGAAAGCTCCGCCACCTACGAGCAGTACTTC
NA TRBJ2-7 TRBV12-3/TRBV12-4 once CASQPTTGNEQYF TGTGCCAGCCAACCAACTACAGGGAACGAGCAGTACTTC
NA TRBJ2-1 TRBV27 NA CASSEDRSSYNEQFF TGTGCCAGCAGCGAAGACAGATCCTCCTACAATGAGCAGTTCTTC
TRBD1 TRBJ2-2 TRBV6-2/TRBV6-3 NA CASSYSGTEKVFF TGTGCCAGCAGTTACTCGGGGACAGAGAAGGTGTTTTTT
TRBD2 TRBJ2-2 TRBV5-4 few CASSQSGRRSGELFF TGTGCCAGCAGCCAAAGCGGGAGGAGGTCCGGGGAGCTGTTTTTT
TRBD1 TRBJ1-5 TRBV7-6 NA CASSPGTGANQPQHF TGTGCCAGCAGCCCCGGGACAGGGGCAAATCAGCCCCAGCATTTT